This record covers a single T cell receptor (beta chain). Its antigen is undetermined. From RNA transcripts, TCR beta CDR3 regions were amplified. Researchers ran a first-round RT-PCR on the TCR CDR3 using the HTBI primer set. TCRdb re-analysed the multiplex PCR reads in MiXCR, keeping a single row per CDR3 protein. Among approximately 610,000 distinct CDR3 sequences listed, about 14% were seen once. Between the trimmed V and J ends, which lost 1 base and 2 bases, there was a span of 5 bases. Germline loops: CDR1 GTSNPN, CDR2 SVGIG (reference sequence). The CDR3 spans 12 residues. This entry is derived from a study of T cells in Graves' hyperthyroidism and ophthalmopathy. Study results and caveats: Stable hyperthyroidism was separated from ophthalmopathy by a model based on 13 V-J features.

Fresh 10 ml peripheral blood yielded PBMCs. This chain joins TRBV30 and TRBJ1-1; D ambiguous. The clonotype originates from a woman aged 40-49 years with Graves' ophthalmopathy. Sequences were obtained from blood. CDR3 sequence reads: CAWSERNTEAFF. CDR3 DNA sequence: TGTGCCTGGAGTGAACGTAACACTGAAGCTTTCTTT.